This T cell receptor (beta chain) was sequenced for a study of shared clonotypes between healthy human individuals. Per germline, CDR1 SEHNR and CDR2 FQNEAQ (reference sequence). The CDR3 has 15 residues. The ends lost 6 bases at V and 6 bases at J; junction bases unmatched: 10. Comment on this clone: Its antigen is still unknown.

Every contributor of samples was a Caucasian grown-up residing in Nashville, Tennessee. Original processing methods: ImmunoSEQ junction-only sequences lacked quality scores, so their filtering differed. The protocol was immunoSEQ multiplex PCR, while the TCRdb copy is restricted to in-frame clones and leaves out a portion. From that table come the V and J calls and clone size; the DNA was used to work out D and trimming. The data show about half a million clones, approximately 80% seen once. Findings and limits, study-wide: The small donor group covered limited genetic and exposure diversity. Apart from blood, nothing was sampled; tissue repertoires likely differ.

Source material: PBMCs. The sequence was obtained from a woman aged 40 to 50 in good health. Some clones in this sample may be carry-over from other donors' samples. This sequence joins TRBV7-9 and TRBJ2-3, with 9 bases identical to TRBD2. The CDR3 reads CASRSDSGRSDTQYF. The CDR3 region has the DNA TGTGCCAGCAGGAGCGATAGCGGGAGATCCGATACGCAGTATTTT. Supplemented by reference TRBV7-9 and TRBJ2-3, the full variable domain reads DTGVSQNPRHKITKRGQNVTFRCDPISEHNRLYWYRQTLGQGPEFLTYFQNEAQLEKSRLLSDRFSAERPKGSFSTLEIQRTEQGDSAMYLCASRSDSGRSDTQYFGPGTRLTVL.